This T cell receptor (beta chain) was found in a study of CD8+ T cells in alopecia areata. Study context: Treated patients were scored for severity by percent of scalp affected. General observations from the study: Both scalp clonality and the expanded CD8+ clones among the top 100 showed a significant decrease with tofacitinib.

V dropped 8 bases and J dropped 2 bases, with 15 bases sitting between them. Germline loops: CDR1 SEHNR, CDR2 FQNEAQ (reference sequence). This CDR3 comprises 14 residues. To note about this clone: Its antigen is unidentified.

Extracted RNA was reverse transcribed, and the resulting cDNA served as sequencing template. Assay used: immunoSEQ multiplex PCR; TCRdb lists only in-frame clones, some missing. The data contain more than 90,000 clones, roughly 60% of them seen just once; the ten biggest clones take up under 35%. As for treatment: oral pan-JAK inhibitor, 5-10 mg twice daily. This receptor was obtained from a human donor with alopecia areata. The chain carries TRBV7-9 and TRBJ1-2; D call uncertain. Here the sequenced sample was CD8+ T cells sorted from blood, taken at week 4, from a patient treated with tofacitinib. The CDR3 nucleotides read TGTGCCAGCGGTCACCAGGACCCAAACTATGGCTACACCTTC. This sequence encodes CASGHQDPNYGYTF. Variable domain in full (rest from reference TRBV7-9 and TRBJ1-2): DTGVSQNPRHKITKRGQNVTFRCDPISEHNRLYWYRQTLGQGPEFLTYFQNEAQLEKSRLLSDRFSAERPKGSFSTLEIQRTEQGDSAMYLCASGHQDPNYGYTFGSGTRLTVV.